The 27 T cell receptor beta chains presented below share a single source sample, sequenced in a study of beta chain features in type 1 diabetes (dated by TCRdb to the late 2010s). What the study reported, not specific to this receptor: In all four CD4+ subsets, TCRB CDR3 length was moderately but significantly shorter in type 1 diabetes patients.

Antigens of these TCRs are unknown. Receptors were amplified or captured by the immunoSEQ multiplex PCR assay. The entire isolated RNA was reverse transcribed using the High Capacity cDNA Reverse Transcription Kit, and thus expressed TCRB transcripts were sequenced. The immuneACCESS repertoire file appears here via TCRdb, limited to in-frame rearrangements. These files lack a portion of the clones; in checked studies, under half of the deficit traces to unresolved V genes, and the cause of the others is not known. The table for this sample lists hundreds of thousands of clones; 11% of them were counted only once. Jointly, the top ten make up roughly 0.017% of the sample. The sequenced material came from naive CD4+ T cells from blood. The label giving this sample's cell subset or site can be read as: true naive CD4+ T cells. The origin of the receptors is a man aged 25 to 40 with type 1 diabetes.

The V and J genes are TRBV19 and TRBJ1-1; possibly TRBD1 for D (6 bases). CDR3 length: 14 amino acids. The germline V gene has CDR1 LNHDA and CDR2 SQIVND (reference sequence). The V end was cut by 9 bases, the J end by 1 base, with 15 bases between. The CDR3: CASVGQSWNTEAFF. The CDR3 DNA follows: TGTGCCAGCGTTGGACAGTCTTGGAACACTGAAGCTTTCTTT.

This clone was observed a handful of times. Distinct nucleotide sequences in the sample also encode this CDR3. The CDR3 loop is CASSLVQGSYEQYF. CDR3 coding DNA: TGTGCCAGCAGCTTAGTACAGGGCTCCTACGAGCAGTACTTC. The gene calls are TRBV11-2 and TRBJ2-7, with a possible D match to TRBD1 (6 bases). The V and J ends lost 1 base and 0 bases respectively, with 7 bases between them. CDR3 length: 14 amino acids. The germline CDR1 and CDR2 sequences are SGHAT and FQNNGV.

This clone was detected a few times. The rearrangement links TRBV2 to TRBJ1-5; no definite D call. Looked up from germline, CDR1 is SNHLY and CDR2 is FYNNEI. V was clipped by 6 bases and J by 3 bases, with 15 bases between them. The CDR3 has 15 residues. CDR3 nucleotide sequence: TGTGCCAGCAGGCTCGGGAGGCTCCCCAATCAGCCCCAGCATTTT. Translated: CASRLGRLPNQPQHF.

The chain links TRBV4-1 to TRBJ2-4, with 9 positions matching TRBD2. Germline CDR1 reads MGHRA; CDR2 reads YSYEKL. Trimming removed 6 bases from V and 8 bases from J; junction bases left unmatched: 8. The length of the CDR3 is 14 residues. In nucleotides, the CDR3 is TGCGCCAGCAGTCGCGGGGGGGCCTCGGACATTCAGTACTTC. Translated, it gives CASSRGGASDIQYF.

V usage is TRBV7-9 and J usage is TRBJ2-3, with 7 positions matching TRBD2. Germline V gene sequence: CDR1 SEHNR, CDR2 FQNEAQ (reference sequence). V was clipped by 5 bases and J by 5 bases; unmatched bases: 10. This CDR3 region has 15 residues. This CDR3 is CASSPLRWGGDTQYF. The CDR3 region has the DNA TGTGCCAGCAGCCCCCTCCGCTGGGGGGGAGATACGCAGTATTTT. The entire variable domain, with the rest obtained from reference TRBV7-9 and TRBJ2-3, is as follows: DTGVSQNPRHKITKRGQNVTFRCDPISEHNRLYWYRQTLGQGPEFLTYFQNEAQLEKSRLLSDRFSAERPKGSFSTLEIQRTEQGDSAMYLCASSPLRWGGDTQYFGPGTRLTVL.

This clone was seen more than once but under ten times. The CDR3 reads CASSSWGVRRENGGYGYTF. The CDR3 nucleotides read TGTGCCAGCAGCTCCTGGGGCGTTAGGCGTGAGAATGGCGGCTATGGCTACACCTTC. J is TRBJ1-2 and V is TRBV7-9; a weak D match, TRBD1 (5 bases). Trimming removed 4 bases from V and 4 bases from J, with 28 bases in between. The length of the CDR3 is 19 residues. Germline V gene data show CDR1 as SEHNR and CDR2 as FQNEAQ (reference sequence).

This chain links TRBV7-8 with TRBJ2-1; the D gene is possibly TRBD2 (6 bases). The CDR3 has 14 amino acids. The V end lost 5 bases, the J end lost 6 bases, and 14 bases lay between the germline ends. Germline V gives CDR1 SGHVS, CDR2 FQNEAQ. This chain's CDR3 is CASSLRRVLNEQFF. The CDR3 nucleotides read TGTGCCAGCAGCCTAAGGAGGGTTCTCAATGAGCAGTTCTTC.

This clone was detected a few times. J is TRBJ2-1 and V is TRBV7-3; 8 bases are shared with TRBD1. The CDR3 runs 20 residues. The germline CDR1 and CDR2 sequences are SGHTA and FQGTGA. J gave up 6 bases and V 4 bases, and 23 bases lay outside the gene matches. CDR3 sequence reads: CASSSHSTGEWFIGGNEQFF. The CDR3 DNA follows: TGTGCCAGCAGCTCGCACTCGACAGGGGAGTGGTTTATAGGCGGCAATGAGCAGTTCTTC.

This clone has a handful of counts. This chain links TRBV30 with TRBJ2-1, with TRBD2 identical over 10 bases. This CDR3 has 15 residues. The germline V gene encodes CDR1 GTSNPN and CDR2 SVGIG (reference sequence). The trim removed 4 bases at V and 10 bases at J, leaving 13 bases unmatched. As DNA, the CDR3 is TGTGCCTGGAAAGTTACTAGCGGGGTCGAGAGGGAGCAGTTCTTC. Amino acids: CAWKVTSGVEREQFF.

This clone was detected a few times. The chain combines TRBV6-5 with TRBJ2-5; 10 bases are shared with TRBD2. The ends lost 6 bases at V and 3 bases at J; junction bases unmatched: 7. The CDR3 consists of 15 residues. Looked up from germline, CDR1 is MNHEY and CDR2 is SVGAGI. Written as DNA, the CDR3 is TGTGCCAGCAGGCTACCTCTAGCGGGGGAAGAGACCCAGTACTTC. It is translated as CASRLPLAGEETQYF.

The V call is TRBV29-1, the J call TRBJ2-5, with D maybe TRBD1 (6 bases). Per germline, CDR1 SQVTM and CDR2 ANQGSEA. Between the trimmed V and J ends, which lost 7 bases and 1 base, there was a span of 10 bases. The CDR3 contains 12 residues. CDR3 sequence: CSGMTGQETQYF. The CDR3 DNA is TGCAGCGGAATGACAGGCCAAGAGACCCAGTACTTC.

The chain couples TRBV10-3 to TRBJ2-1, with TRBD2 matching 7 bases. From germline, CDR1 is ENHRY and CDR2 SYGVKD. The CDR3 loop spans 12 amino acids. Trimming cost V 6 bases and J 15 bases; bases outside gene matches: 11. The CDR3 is CAISPSGGSWFF. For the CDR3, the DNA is TGTGCCATCAGCCCTTCGGGGGGTAGTTGGTTCTTC.

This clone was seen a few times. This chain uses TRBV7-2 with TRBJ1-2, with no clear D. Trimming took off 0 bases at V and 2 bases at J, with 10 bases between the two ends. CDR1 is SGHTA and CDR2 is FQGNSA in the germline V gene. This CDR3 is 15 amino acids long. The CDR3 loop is CASSLAPQSNYGYTF. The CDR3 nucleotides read TGTGCCAGCAGCTTAGCTCCCCAAAGCAACTATGGCTACACCTTC. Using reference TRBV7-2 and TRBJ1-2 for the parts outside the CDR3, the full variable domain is GAGVSQSPSNKVTEKGKDVELRCDPISGHTALYWYRQSLGQGLEFLIYFQGNSAPDKSGLPSDRFSAERTGGSVSTLTIQRTQQEDSAVYLCASSLAPQSNYGYTFGSGTRLTVV.

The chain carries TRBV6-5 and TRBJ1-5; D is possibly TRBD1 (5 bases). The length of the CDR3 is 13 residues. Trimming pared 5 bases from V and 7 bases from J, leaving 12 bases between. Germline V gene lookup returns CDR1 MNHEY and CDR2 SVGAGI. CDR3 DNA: TGTGCCAGCAGTCTCCAGGGTAGCCAGCCCCAGCATTTT. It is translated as CASSLQGSQPQHF.

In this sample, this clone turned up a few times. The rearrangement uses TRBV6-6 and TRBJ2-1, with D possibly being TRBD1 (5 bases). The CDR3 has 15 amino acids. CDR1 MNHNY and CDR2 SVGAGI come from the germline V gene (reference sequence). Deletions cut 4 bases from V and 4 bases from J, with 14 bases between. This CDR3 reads CASSSRQIGYNEQFF. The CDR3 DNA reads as TGTGCCAGCAGTTCAAGACAGATTGGTTACAATGAGCAGTTCTTC.

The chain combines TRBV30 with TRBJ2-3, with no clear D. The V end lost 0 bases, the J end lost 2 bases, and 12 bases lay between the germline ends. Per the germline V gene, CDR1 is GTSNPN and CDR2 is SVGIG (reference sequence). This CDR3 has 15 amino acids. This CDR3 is CAWSVRLITTDTQYF. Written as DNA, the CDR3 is TGTGCCTGGAGTGTGCGGTTAATAACCACAGATACGCAGTATTTT.

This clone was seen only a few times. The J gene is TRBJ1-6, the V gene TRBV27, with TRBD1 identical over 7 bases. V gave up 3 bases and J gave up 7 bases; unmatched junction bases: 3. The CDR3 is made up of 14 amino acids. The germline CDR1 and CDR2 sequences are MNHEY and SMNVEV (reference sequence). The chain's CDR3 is CASSFDRENSPLHF. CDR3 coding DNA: TGTGCCAGCAGTTTCGACAGGGAGAATTCACCCCTCCACTTT.

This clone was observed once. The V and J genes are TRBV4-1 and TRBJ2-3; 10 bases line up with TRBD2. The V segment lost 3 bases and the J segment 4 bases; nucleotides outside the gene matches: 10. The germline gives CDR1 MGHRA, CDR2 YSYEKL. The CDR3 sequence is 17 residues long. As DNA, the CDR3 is TGCGCCAGCAGCCATTCGGGACTAGCGAAAGATCCAGATACGCAGTATTTT. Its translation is CASSHSGLAKDPDTQYF.

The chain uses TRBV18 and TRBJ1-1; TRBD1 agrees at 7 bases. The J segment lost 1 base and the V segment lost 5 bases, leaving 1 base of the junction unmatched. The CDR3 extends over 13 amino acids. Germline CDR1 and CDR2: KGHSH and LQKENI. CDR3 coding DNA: TGTGCCAGCTCAGGACAGGCGAACACTGAAGCTTTCTTT. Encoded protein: CASSGQANTEAFF.

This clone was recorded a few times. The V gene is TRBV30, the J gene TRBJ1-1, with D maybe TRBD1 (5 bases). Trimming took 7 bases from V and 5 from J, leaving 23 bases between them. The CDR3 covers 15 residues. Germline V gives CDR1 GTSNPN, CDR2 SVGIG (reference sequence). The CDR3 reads CASLWWGTGLTEAFF. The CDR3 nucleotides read TGTGCCTCCCTATGGTGGGGCACCGGACTAACTGAAGCTTTCTTT.

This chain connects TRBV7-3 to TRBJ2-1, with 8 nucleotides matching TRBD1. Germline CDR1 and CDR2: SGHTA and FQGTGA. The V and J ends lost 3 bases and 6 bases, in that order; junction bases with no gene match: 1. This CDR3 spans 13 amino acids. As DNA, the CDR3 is TGTGCCAGCAGCTTCGACAGGGGCAATGAGCAGTTCTTC. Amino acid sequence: CASSFDRGNEQFF.

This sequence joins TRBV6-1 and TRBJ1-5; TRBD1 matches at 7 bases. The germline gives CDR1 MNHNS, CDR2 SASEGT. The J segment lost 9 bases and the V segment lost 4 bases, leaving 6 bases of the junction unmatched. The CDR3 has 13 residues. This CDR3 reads CASSATGTGPQHF. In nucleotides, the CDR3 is TGTGCCAGCAGTGCGACAGGGACCGGGCCCCAGCATTTT.

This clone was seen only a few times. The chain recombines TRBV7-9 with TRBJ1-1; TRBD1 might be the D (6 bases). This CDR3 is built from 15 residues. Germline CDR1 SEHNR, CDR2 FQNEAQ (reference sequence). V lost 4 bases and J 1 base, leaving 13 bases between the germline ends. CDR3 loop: CASSSPQGTNTEAFF. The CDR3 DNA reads TGTGCCAGCAGCTCTCCACAGGGAACGAACACTGAAGCTTTCTTT.

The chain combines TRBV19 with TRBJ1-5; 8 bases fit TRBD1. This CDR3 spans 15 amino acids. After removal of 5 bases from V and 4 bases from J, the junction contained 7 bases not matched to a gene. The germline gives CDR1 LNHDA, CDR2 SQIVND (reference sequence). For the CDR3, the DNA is TGTGCCAGTAGTCCTACAGGGGGTGGTAATCAGCCCCAGCATTTT. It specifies CASSPTGGGNQPQHF.

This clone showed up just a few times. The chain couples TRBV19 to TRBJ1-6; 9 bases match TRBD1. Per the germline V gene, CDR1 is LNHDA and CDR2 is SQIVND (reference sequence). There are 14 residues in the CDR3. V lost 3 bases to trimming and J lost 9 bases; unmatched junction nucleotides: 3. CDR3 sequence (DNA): TGTGCCAGTAGTATGGAGACAGGGGGTTCACCCCTCCACTTT. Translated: CASSMETGGSPLHF.

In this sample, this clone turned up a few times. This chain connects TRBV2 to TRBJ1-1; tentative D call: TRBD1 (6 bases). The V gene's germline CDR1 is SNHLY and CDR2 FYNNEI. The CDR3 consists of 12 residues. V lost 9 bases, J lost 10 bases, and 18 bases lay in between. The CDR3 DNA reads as TGTGCCAGAAAGGACAGCCGGACGTTAGCTTTCTTT. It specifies CARKDSRTLAFF.

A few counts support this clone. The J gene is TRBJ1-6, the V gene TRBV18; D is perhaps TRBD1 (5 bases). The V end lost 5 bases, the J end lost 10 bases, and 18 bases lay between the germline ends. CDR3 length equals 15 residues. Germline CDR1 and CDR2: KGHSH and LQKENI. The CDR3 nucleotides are TGTGCCAGCTCATCGGGGGGGTCAAGGAAATCACCCCTCCACTTT. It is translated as CASSSGGSRKSPLHF.